This TCR beta chain is drawn from a study of shared clonotypes between healthy human individuals. This table comes from immunoSEQ multiplex PCR, and its TCRdb copy is limited to in-frame clones, with some not included. The data contain around 2,000,000 clones, roughly 95% of them seen just once; the ten biggest clones take up 0.1% to 0.15%. The CDR3 contains 14 residues. The J segment lost 2 bases and the V segment lost 3 bases, leaving 0 bases of the junction unmatched. The germline gives CDR1 PRHDT, CDR2 FYEKMQ (reference sequence). The chain couples TRBV13 to TRBJ1-4; 7 nucleotides agree with TRBD1. This TCR was recovered from a man between 18 and 29 years old in good health. Sequenced sample: naive CD4+ T cells sorted from blood. The subset denotes: CD45RA+ positively selected. CDR3 residues: CASSLGQTNEKLFF. The CDR3 nucleotides read TGTGCCAGCAGCTTGGGACAGACTAATGAAAAACTGTTTTTT.